The 21 T cell receptor beta chains given below trace back to one sample, sequenced in a study of long-term antiretroviral therapy in people with HIV (dated by TCRdb to between 2021 and 2022). The immunoSEQ hsTCRB v3.0 assay was used at survey level resolution to sequence the TRB variable region. Held by TCRdb, this immuneACCESS table contains in-frame sequences only and omits some clones. Under half of the omission traces to an unresolved V gene where checked; the cause of the rest is unknown. This sample gives approximately 28,000 clones in total; over 75% of them show up just once. The top ten constitute 7% to 9.5% of the sample. Sequencing was performed on unsorted PBMCs, taken 4.7 to 5 years after starting antiretroviral therapy. These TCRs come from a man aged 40-49 years with HIV.

The J gene is TRBJ2-7, the V gene TRBV7-2; D possibly corresponds to TRBD2 (6 bases). V was shortened by 1 base and J by 2 bases, with 9 bases between the two germline ends. The CDR3 spans 14 residues. Germline V CDR1 and CDR2: SGHTA, FQGNSA. CDR3 residues: CASSLVAGTYEQYF. The CDR3, as DNA: TGTGCCAGCAGCTTAGTTGCGGGAACCTACGAGCAGTACTTC.

This chain connects TRBV27 to TRBJ2-1, with D maybe TRBD1 (5 bases). V lost 0 bases, J lost 4 bases, and 10 bases lay in between. CDR3 length: 15 residues. The germline V gene encodes CDR1 MNHEY and CDR2 SMNVEV (reference sequence). The CDR3 spells CASSLSPGRYNEQFF. Here the CDR3 DNA reads TGTGCCAGCAGTTTATCCCCAGGGCGATACAATGAGCAGTTCTTC.

DNA of the CDR3: TGTGCCAGCAGCTTAGTTCCGGGTAACTCTGGAAACACCATATATTTT. It translates to CASSLVPGNSGNTIYF. The V call is TRBV7-2, the J call TRBJ1-3; no clear D gene. Germline assignment: CDR1 SGHTA and CDR2 FQGNSA. V lost 1 base, J lost 0 bases, and 10 bases lay in between. The length of the CDR3 is 16 residues.

The V and J genes are TRBV5-1 and TRBJ2-1, with TRBD2 identical over 8 bases. The germline gives CDR1 SGHRS, CDR2 YFSETQ. The CDR3 totals 15 residues. The V and J ends lost 1 base and 7 bases, in that order; junction bases with no gene match: 7. Here the CDR3 reads CASSLRGGADNEQFF. DNA for the CDR3: TGCGCCAGCAGCTTGCGGGGGGGAGCAGATAATGAGCAGTTCTTC.

This clone was found a few times. The rearrangement joins TRBV7-2 to TRBJ2-7; 9 bases map to TRBD2. Trimming cost V 6 bases and J 0 bases; bases outside gene matches: 6. The germline V gene has CDR1 SGHTA and CDR2 FQGNSA. The CDR3 loop spans 15 amino acids. In DNA, the CDR3 is TGTGCCAGCAGATTGACTAGCGGTAGCTCCTACGAGCAGTACTTC. It translates to CASRLTSGSSYEQYF.

This chain joins TRBV5-1 and TRBJ1-1, with D hard to call. This CDR3 is built from 16 residues. Trimming removed 4 bases at V and 0 bases at J, with 16 bases between. Germline lookup yields CDR1 SGHRS and CDR2 YFSETQ. In DNA, the CDR3 is TGCGCCAGCAGCGGGAGGGTAGATGCGGTGAACACTGAAGCTTTCTTT. Its translation is CASSGRVDAVNTEAFF.

This rearrangement joins TRBV28 to TRBJ1-2, with a weak D call TRBD1 (5 bases). The germline V gene has CDR1 MDHEN and CDR2 SYDVKM. There are 14 residues in the CDR3. Trimming left V 4 bases short and J 4 bases short, with 13 bases between. The CDR3 DNA reads TGTGCCAGCAGTTCAGCCGACAGCCCCTATGGCTACACCTTC. Protein sequence: CASSSADSPYGYTF.

This clone was seen a single time. The gene calls are TRBV11-2 and TRBJ1-2; D might be TRBD1 (6 bases). The CDR3 consists of 14 residues. Germline V gives CDR1 SGHAT, CDR2 FQNNGV. V was clipped by 5 bases and J by 6 bases, with 16 bases between them. Here the CDR3 DNA reads TGTGCCAGCAGCCCCGGACCACAGGGCAATGGCTACACCTTC. Amino acid sequence: CASSPGPQGNGYTF.

The chain is built from TRBV6-6 and TRBJ2-3; weak D call: TRBD1 (5 bases). The CDR3 totals 15 residues. Germline V gene sequence: CDR1 MNHNY, CDR2 SVGAGI (reference sequence). V was pared by 8 bases and J by 3 bases, with 18 bases between. In DNA form, the CDR3 reads TGTGCCAGCGGGGTGGGGCAGGGTGGTACAGATACGCAGTATTTT. It specifies CASGVGQGGTDTQYF.

The chain joins TRBV7-9 to TRBJ1-4; D is ambiguous. Germline-derived CDR1 and CDR2 are SEHNR and FQNEAQ (reference sequence). This CDR3 has 16 amino acids. V was trimmed by 4 bases and J by 4 bases, leaving 16 bases between them. Here the CDR3 reads CASSSPGVNLNEKLFF. The CDR3 DNA reads TGTGCCAGCAGCTCCCCCGGAGTGAATCTTAATGAAAAACTGTTTTTT. Full variable domain (rest looked up from reference TRBV7-9 and TRBJ1-4): DTGVSQNPRHKITKRGQNVTFRCDPISEHNRLYWYRQTLGQGPEFLTYFQNEAQLEKSRLLSDRFSAERPKGSFSTLEIQRTEQGDSAMYLCASSSPGVNLNEKLFFGSGTQLSVL.

The chain links TRBV7-6 to TRBJ2-7; the D gene is possibly TRBD2 (6 bases). CDR3 size: 15 residues. From germline, CDR1 is SGHVS and CDR2 FNYEAQ. V was pared by 3 bases and J by 0 bases, with 12 bases between. The CDR3 DNA reads TGTGCCAGCAGCTTGGGGGGTTCTAGCTCCTACGAGCAGTACTTC. Amino acids: CASSLGGSSSYEQYF.

DNA for the CDR3: TGTGCCAGCAGTTACTCGACAGGGAGCGTCCCCTACGAGCAGTACTTC. It specifies CASSYSTGSVPYEQYF. The chain joins TRBV6-5 to TRBJ2-7, with TRBD1 identical over 7 bases. The V and J ends lost 0 bases and 2 bases, in that order; junction bases with no gene match: 7. The CDR3 has 16 residues. Germline V CDR1 and CDR2: MNHEY, SVGAGI.

The chain carries TRBV25-1 and TRBJ2-1; 9 bases align to TRBD1. J was trimmed by 3 bases and V by 2 bases; bases with no gene match: 5. The CDR3 is 16 residues long. Per the germline V gene, CDR1 is MGHDK and CDR2 is SYGVNS. CDR3 DNA sequence: TGTGCCAGCAGTGAAACTCCGGGACAGGGCTACAATGAGCAGTTCTTC. Translated: CASSETPGQGYNEQFF.

The chain links TRBV30 to TRBJ2-3; a weak D match, TRBD1 (5 bases). This CDR3 comprises 11 residues. Trimming shortened V by 5 bases and J by 6 bases, and 9 bases separated the two germline ends. Germline V lookup: CDR1 GTSNPN, CDR2 SVGIG (reference sequence). Here the CDR3 reads CAWGAVDTQYF. The CDR3 bases are TGTGCCTGGGGGGCCGTGGATACGCAGTATTTT.

CDR3 region: CASSQDWAGGSEQFF. CDR3 DNA sequence: TGCGCCAGCAGCCAAGATTGGGCGGGAGGGAGTGAGCAGTTCTTC. This sequence joins TRBV4-3 and TRBJ2-1; 9 bases align to TRBD2. V lost 0 bases to trimming and J lost 9 bases; unmatched junction nucleotides: 6. Germline V gene lookup returns CDR1 LGHNA and CDR2 YSLEER. The CDR3 runs 15 residues.

V usage is TRBV6-1 and J usage is TRBJ2-1; D is ambiguous. Germline values: CDR1 MNHNS, CDR2 SASEGT. This CDR3 spans 15 amino acids. V was cut by 7 bases and J by 7 bases, with 20 bases left in between. The CDR3 coding sequence is TGTGCCAGCACCCTGGCGGACCTCGCCGGGAATGAGCAGTTCTTC. This codes for CASTLADLAGNEQFF.

V gene TRBV6-6 combines with J gene TRBJ2-5; TRBD2 is a possible D gene (6 bases). The CDR3 has 14 amino acids. V gave up 7 bases and J gave up 1 base, with 13 bases separating them. Germline lookup yields CDR1 MNHNY and CDR2 SVGAGI (reference sequence). The CDR3 region has the DNA TGTGCCAGCACCCACCCGGGGGTCCAAGAGACCCAGTACTTC. This codes for CASTHPGVQETQYF.

The chain couples TRBV7-7 to TRBJ2-7, with a tentative D call TRBD1 (6 bases). Per the germline V gene, CDR1 is SSHAT and CDR2 is FNYEAQ (reference sequence). There are 14 residues in the CDR3. Trimming removed 5 bases from V and 0 bases from J, with 11 bases in between. The DNA for the CDR3 is TGTGCCAGCAGCCCAGGACAGTTCTCCTACGAGCAGTACTTC. Amino acid sequence: CASSPGQFSYEQYF. The whole variable domain, filled in from reference TRBV7-7 and TRBJ2-7, reads GAGVSQSPRYKVTKRGQDVTLRCDPISSHATLYWYQQALGQGPEFLTYFNYEAQPDKSGLPSDRFSAERPEGSISTLTIQRTEQRDSAMYRCASSPGQFSYEQYFGPGTRLTVT.

The gene calls are TRBV15 and TRBJ1-1, with 8 bases matching TRBD1. With V trimmed by 1 base and J by 3 bases, 4 bases remained unmatched. The CDR3 length is 15 residues. The germline CDR1 and CDR2 sequences are LNHNV and YYDKDF (reference sequence). CDR3 nucleotides: TGTGCCACCAGCAGAGGGACAGGGTTGGACACTGAAGCTTTCTTT. Translation: CATSRGTGLDTEAFF.

This clone has a single count. V usage is TRBV19 and J usage is TRBJ2-7, with TRBD2 matching over 7 bases. This CDR3 comprises 15 residues. Germline values: CDR1 LNHDA, CDR2 SQIVND (reference sequence). Trimming removed 5 bases from V and 7 bases from J; junction bases left unmatched: 14. CDR3 nucleotide sequence: TGTGCCAGTAGTCCTCCGGGGAGGGGCACGATGGAGCAGTACTTC. This translates into CASSPPGRGTMEQYF.

This chain joins TRBV30 and TRBJ2-7; tentative D call: TRBD2 (5 bases). There are 11 residues in the CDR3. V lost 1 base to trimming and J lost 4 bases, with 5 bases between them. Germline CDR1 reads GTSNPN; CDR2 reads SVGIG (reference sequence). Here the CDR3 reads CAWSGTYEQYF. The CDR3 DNA reads as TGTGCCTGGAGTGGGACTTACGAGCAGTACTTC.